A selection of T cell receptor beta chains follows, all from one sample in a study of response to subunit inactivated influenza vaccine. MiXCR, run by TCRdb on the RT-PCR reads, gives a single entry per CDR3 protein. The sample includes about 780,000 distinct CDR3 sequences, around 18% seen only once; the top ten take approximately 11%. The sample consisted of PBMCs from blood, taken 5 days after vaccination. The origin of the receptors is a man aged 45-65 years who received an inactivated influenza vaccine. The CDR3 runs from the conserved cysteine through the conserved F or W. The order of the fields is D gene, J gene, V gene, clone size, CDR3 protein, CDR3 DNA. The D gene is left open where the match is weak. Where a row states a size, it is once, few, many or the class of an expanded clone; other rows omit it.

D gene: TRBD1; J gene: TRBJ2-2; V gene: TRBV6-5; clone size: NA; CDR3 protein: CASSWDRGHTGELFF; CDR3 DNA: TGTGCCAGCAGTTGGGACAGGGGGCACACCGGGGAGCTGTTTTTT
D gene: NA; J gene: TRBJ1-4; V gene: TRBV2; clone size: NA; CDR3 protein: CASRLGGDSNEKLFF; CDR3 DNA: TGTGCCAGCAGGCTAGGCGGGGATTCTAATGAAAAACTGTTTTTT
D gene: TRBD1; J gene: TRBJ1-1; V gene: TRBV20-1; clone size: few; CDR3 protein: CSAPWTGKGMNTEAFF; CDR3 DNA: TGCAGTGCTCCCTGGACAGGGAAGGGGATGAACACTGAAGCTTTCTTT
D gene: TRBD1; J gene: TRBJ2-1; V gene: TRBV5-1; clone size: NA; CDR3 protein: CASSLVTGASYNEQFF; CDR3 DNA: TGCGCCAGCAGCTTAGTGACAGGGGCGTCCTACAATGAGCAGTTCTTC
D gene: NA; J gene: TRBJ2-1; V gene: TRBV9; clone size: few; CDR3 protein: CASSVVPNEQFF; CDR3 DNA: TGTGCCAGCAGCGTAGTTCCAAATGAGCAGTTCTTC
D gene: NA; J gene: TRBJ1-3; V gene: TRBV3-1; clone size: NA; CDR3 protein: CASSRPLGGGNTIYF; CDR3 DNA: TGTGCCAGCAGCCGCCCTCTGGGGGGTGGAAACACCATATATTTT
D gene: NA; J gene: TRBJ2-1; V gene: TRBV9; clone size: NA; CDR3 protein: CASSGPAGSSYNEQFF; CDR3 DNA: TGTGCCAGCAGCGGCCCCGCCGGGAGCTCCTACAATGAGCAGTTCTTC
D gene: NA; J gene: TRBJ2-7; V gene: TRBV18; clone size: few; CDR3 protein: CASSPMTVNEQYF; CDR3 DNA: TGTGCCAGCTCACCGATGACAGTCAACGAGCAGTACTTC
D gene: NA; J gene: TRBJ2-7; V gene: TRBV7-6; clone size: NA; CDR3 protein: CASSLSVGPHEQYF; CDR3 DNA: TGTGCCAGCAGCTTATCGGTTGGGCCGCACGAGCAGTACTTC
D gene: NA; J gene: TRBJ1-6; V gene: TRBV5-1; clone size: few; CDR3 protein: CASSLVRGGHSYNSPLHF; CDR3 DNA: TGCGCCAGCAGCTTGGTACGTGGCGGACACTCCTATAATTCACCCCTCCACTTT
D gene: NA; J gene: TRBJ1-6; V gene: TRBV11-2; clone size: NA; CDR3 protein: CASSPGLREAPLHF; CDR3 DNA: TGTGCCAGCAGTCCAGGGTTGAGAGAGGCACCCCTCCACTTT
D gene: TRBD1; J gene: TRBJ2-7; V gene: TRBV20-1; clone size: few; CDR3 protein: CSARVLDRGYEQYF; CDR3 DNA: TGCAGTGCTAGGGTCCTGGACAGGGGTTACGAGCAGTACTTC
D gene: TRBD2; J gene: TRBJ2-2; V gene: TRBV28; clone size: NA; CDR3 protein: CASLSGLAGTGELFF; CDR3 DNA: TGTGCCAGCCTATCCGGACTAGCCGGAACCGGGGAGCTGTTTTTT
D gene: NA; J gene: TRBJ2-3; V gene: TRBV28; clone size: NA; CDR3 protein: CASSSSLSVTDTQYF; CDR3 DNA: TGTGCCAGCAGTTCTTCTCTGTCAGTCACAGATACGCAGTATTTT
D gene: NA; J gene: TRBJ2-5; V gene: TRBV18; clone size: many; CDR3 protein: CASSPTAGETQYF; CDR3 DNA: TGTGCCAGCTCACCAACAGCCGGGGAGACCCAGTACTTC
D gene: TRBD1; J gene: TRBJ1-3; V gene: TRBV20-1; clone size: NA; CDR3 protein: CSARDPGTGSGNTIYF; CDR3 DNA: TGCAGTGCTAGAGACCCCGGGACAGGGTCTGGAAACACCATATATTTT
D gene: NA; J gene: TRBJ1-2; V gene: TRBV7-2; clone size: few; CDR3 protein: CASSLGYREGYTF; CDR3 DNA: TGTGCCAGCAGCTTAGGGTACAGGGAGGGCTACACCTTC
D gene: NA; J gene: TRBJ1-6; V gene: TRBV10-3; clone size: NA; CDR3 protein: CAISEREQRGGSPLHF; CDR3 DNA: TGTGCCATCAGTGAGAGAGAACAGCGCGGAGGATCACCCCTCCACTTT